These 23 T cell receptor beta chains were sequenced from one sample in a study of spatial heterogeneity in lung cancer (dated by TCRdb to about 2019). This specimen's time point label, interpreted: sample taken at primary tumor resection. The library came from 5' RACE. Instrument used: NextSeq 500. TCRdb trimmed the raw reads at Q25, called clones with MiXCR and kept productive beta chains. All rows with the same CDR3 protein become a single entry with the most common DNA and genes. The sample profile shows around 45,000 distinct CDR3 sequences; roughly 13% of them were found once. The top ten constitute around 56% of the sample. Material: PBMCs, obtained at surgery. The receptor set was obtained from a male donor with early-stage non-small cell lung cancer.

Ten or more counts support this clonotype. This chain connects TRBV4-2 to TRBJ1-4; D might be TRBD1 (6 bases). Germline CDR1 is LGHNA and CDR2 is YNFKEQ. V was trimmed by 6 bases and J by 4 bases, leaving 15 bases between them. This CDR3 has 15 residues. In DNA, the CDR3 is TGTGCCAGCAGTCAGATGACAGGTAGTAATGAAAAACTGTTTTTT. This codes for CASSQMTGSNEKLFF.

CDR3 in amino acids: CASSLDGLAGSRELFF. In nucleotides, the CDR3 is TGCGCCAGCAGCTTGGATGGACTAGCGGGATCCCGGGAGCTGTTTTTT. V usage is TRBV5-1 and J usage is TRBJ2-2, with 12 bases lining up with TRBD2. The germline gives CDR1 SGHRS, CDR2 YFSETQ. The CDR3 extends over 16 amino acids. V shed 0 bases, J shed 9 bases, and the junction held 6 bases outside the gene matches.

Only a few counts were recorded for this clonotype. The CDR3: CASNRDRVYEQYF. The CDR3 DNA reads TGTGCCAGCAACCGGGACAGGGTCTACGAGCAGTACTTC. J is TRBJ2-7 and V is TRBV6-1; TRBD1 matches 9 bases. This CDR3 is 13 amino acids long. V was clipped by 7 bases and J by 3 bases; unmatched bases: 4. Germline V lookup: CDR1 MNHNS, CDR2 SASEGT.

CDR3 bases: TGTGCCAGCAGTTCCCCCGGACAGCTTACCGGGGAGCTGTTTTTT. Protein sequence: CASSSPGQLTGELFF. V gene TRBV28 combines with J gene TRBJ2-2; D might be TRBD1 (6 bases). This CDR3 spans 15 amino acids. The germline CDR1 and CDR2 sequences are MDHEN and SYDVKM. V dropped 4 bases and J dropped 5 bases, with 14 bases sitting between them.

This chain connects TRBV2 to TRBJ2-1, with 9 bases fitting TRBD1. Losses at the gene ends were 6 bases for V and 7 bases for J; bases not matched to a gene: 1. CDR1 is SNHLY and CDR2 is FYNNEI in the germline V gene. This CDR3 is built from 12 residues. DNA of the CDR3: TGTGCCAGCAGGGGACAGGGTAATGAGCAGTTCTTC. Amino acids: CASRGQGNEQFF.

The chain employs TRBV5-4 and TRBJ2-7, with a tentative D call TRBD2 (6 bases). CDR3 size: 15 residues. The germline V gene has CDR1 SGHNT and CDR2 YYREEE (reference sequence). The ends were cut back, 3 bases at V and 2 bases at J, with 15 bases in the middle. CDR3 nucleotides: TGTGCCAGCAGCTCGCTCGGGGGAGGCACCTACGAGCAGTACTTC. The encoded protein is CASSSLGGGTYEQYF.

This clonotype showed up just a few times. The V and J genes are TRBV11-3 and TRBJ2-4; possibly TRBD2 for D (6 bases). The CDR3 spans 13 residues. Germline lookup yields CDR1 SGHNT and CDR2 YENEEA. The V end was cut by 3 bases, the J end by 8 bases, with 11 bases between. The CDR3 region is CASSFYGEDIQYF. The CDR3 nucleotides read TGTGCCAGCAGCTTCTATGGGGAGGACATTCAGTACTTC.

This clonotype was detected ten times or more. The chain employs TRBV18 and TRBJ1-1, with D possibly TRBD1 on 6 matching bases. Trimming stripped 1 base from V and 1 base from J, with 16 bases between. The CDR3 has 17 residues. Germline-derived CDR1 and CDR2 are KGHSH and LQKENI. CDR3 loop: CASSPLTPDSQNTEAFF. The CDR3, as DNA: TGTGCCAGCTCACCACTGACGCCGGACAGTCAGAACACTGAAGCTTTCTTT.

The CDR3 loop reads CASSQVMATGNRYEQYF. Here the CDR3 DNA reads TGTGCCAGCAGCCAAGTTATGGCCACAGGGAATCGCTACGAGCAGTACTTC. The J gene is TRBJ2-7, the V gene TRBV4-2; D is possibly TRBD1 (6 bases). The germline CDR1 and CDR2 sequences are LGHNA and YNFKEQ. The CDR3 length is 17 residues. Trimming stripped 1 base from V and 3 bases from J, with 19 bases between.

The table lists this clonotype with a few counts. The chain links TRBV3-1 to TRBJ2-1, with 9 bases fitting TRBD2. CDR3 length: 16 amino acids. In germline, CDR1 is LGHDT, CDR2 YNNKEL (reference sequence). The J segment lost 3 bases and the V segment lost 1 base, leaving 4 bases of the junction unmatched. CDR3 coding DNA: TGTGCCAGCAGCCAAGGGCGGGAGGGCTACTACAATGAGCAGTTCTTC. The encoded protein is CASSQGREGYYNEQFF.

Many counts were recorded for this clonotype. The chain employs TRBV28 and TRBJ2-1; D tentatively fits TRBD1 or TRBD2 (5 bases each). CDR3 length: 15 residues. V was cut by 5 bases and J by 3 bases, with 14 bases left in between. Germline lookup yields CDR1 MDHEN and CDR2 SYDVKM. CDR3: CASSLRDGGYNEQFF. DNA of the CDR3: TGTGCCAGCAGTCTCCGGGACGGAGGCTACAATGAGCAGTTCTTC. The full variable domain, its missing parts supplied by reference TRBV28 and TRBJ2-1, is DVKVTQSSRYLVKRTGEKVFLECVQDMDHENMFWYRQDPGLGLRLIYFSYDVKMKEKGDIPEGYSVSREKKERFSLILESASTNQTSMYLCASSLRDGGYNEQFFGPGTRLTVL.

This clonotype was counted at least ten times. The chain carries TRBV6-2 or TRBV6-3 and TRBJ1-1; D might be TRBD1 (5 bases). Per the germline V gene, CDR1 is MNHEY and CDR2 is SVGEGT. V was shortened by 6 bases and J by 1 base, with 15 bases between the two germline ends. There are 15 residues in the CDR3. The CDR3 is CASSRPGQGNTEAFF. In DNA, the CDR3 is TGTGCCAGCAGCCGCCCCGGGCAGGGGAACACTGAAGCTTTCTTT.

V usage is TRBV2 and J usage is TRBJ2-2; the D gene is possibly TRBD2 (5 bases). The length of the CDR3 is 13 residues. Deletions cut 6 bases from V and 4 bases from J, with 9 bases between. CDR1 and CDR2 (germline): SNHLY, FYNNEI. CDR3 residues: CASSWERTGELFF. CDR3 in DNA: TGTGCCAGCAGCTGGGAGCGCACCGGGGAGCTGTTTTTT. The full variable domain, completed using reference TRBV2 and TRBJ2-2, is EPEVTQTPSHQVTQMGQEVILRCVPISNHLYFYWYRQILGQKVEFLVSFYNNEISEKSEIFDDQFSVERPDGSNFTLKIRSTKLEDSAMYFCASSWERTGELFFGEGSRLTVL.

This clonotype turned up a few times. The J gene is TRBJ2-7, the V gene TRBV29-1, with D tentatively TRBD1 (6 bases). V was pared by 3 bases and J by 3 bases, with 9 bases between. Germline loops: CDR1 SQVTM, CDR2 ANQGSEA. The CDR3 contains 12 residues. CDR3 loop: CSVDLQGYEQYF. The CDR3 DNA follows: TGCAGCGTTGATCTACAGGGCTACGAGCAGTACTTC.

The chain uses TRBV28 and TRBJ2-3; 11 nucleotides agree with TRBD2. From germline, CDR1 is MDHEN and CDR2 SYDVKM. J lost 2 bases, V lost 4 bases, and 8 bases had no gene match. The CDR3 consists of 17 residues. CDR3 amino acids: CASSSLAGGQVTDTQYF. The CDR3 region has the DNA TGTGCCAGCAGTTCCTTAGCGGGAGGGCAGGTCACAGATACGCAGTATTTT.

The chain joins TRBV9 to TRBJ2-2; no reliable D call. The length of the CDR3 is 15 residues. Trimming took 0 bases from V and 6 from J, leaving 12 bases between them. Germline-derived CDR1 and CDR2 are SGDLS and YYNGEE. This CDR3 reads CASSVEGYRAGELFF. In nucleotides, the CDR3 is TGTGCCAGCAGCGTAGAGGGTTACCGGGCCGGGGAGCTGTTTTTT.

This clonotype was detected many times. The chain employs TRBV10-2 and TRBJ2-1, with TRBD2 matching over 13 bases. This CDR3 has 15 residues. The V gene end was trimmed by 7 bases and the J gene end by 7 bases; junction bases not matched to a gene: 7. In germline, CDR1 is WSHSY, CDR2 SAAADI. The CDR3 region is CASTLAGGPGNEQFF. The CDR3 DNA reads TGCGCCAGCACACTAGCGGGGGGGCCCGGGAATGAGCAGTTCTTC.

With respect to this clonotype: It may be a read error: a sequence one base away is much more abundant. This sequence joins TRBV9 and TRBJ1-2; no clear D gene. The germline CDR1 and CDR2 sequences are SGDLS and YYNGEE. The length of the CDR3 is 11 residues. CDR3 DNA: TGTGCCTGCAGCTCTATCTTCGGCTACACCTTC. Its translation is CACSSIFGYTF.

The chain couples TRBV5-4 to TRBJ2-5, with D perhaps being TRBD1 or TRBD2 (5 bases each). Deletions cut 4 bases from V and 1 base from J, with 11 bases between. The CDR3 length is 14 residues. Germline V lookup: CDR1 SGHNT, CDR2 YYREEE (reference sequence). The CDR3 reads CASSAPGPQETQYF. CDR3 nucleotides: TGTGCCAGCAGCGCCCCGGGGCCCCAAGAGACCCAGTACTTC.

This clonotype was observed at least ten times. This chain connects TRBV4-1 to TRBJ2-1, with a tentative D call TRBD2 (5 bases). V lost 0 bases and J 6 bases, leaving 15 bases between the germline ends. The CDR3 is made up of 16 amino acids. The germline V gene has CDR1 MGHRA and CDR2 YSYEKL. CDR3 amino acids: CASSQDIQLGPNEQFF. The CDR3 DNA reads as TGCGCCAGCAGCCAAGATATACAACTAGGGCCCAATGAGCAGTTCTTC.

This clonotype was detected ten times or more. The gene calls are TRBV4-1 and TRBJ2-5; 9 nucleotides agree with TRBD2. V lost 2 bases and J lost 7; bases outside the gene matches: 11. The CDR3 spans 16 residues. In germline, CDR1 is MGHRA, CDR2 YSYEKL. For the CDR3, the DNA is TGCGCCAGCAGCCAAAGGTCGGGACCGGGACTAGCGACCCAGTACTTC. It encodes CASSQRSGPGLATQYF.

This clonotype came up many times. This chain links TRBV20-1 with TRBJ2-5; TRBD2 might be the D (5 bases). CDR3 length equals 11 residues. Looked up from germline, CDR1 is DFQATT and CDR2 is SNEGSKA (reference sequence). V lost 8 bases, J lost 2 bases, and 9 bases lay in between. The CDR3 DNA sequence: TGCAGTACTTGGGAGCAAGAGACCCAGTACTTC. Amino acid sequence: CSTWEQETQYF.

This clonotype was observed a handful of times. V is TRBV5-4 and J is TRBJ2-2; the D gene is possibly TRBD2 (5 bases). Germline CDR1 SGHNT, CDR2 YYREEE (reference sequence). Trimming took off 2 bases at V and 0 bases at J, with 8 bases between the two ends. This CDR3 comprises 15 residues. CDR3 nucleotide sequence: TGTGCCAGCAGCTTCGGGGTAGCGAACACCGGGGAGCTGTTTTTT. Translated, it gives CASSFGVANTGELFF.